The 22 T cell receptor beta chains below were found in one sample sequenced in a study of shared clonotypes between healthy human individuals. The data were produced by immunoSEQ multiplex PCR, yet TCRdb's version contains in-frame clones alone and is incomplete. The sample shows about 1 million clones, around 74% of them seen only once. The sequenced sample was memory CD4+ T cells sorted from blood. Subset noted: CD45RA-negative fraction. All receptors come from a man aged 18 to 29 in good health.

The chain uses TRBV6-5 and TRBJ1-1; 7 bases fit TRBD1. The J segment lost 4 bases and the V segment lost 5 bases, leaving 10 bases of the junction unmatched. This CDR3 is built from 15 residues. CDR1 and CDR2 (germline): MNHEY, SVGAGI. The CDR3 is CASSTRGRGGTEAFF. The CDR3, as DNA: TGTGCCAGCAGTACAAGGGGGCGAGGGGGCACTGAAGCTTTCTTT.

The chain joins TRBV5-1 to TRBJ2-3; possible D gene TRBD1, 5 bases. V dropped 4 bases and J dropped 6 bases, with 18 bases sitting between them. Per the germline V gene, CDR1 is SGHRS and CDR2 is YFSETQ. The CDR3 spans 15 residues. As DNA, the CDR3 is TGCGCCAGCAGCCCTGGGGCCGTGGTAACCGATACGCAGTATTTT. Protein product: CASSPGAVVTDTQYF. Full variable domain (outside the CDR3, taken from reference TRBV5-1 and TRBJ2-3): KAGVTQTPRYLIKTRGQQVTLSCSPISGHRSVSWYQQTPGQGLQFLFEYFSETQRNKGNFPGRFSGRQFSNSRSEMNVSTLELGDSALYLCASSPGAVVTDTQYFGPGTRLTVL.

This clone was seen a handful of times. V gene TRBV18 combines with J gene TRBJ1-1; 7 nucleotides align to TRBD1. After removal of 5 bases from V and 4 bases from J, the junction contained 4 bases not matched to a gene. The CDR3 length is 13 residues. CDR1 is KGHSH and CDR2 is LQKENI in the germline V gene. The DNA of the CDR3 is TGTGCCAGCTCATATCAGGGGGGCACTGAAGCTTTCTTT. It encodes CASSYQGGTEAFF.

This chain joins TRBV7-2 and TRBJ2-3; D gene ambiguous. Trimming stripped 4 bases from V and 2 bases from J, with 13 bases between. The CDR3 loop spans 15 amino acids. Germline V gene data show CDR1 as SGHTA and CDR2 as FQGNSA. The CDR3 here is CASSSWAANTDTQYF. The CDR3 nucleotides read TGTGCCAGCAGCTCCTGGGCGGCAAACACAGATACGCAGTATTTT. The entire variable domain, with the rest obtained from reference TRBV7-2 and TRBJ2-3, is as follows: GAGVSQSPSNKVTEKGKDVELRCDPISGHTALYWYRQSLGQGLEFLIYFQGNSAPDKSGLPSDRFSAERTGGSVSTLTIQRTQQEDSAVYLCASSSWAANTDTQYFGPGTRLTVL.

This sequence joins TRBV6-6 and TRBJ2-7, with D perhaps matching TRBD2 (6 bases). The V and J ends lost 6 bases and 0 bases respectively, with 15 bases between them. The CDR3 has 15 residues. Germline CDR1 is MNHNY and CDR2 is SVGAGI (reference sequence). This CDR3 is CASSHRLASSYEQYF. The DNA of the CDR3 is TGTGCCAGCAGCCACCGCCTAGCGTCCTCCTACGAGCAGTACTTC.

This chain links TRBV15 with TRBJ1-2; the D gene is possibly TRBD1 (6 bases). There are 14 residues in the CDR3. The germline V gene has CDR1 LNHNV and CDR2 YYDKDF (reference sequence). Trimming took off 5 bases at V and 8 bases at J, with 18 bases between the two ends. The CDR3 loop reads CATSHEGELSGYTF. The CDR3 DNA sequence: TGTGCCACCAGCCATGAGGGGGAACTGTCCGGCTACACCTTC.

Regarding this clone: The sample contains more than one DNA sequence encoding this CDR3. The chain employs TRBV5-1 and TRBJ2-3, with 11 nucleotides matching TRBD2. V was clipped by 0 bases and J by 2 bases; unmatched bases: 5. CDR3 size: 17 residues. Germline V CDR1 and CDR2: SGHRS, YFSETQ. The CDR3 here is CASSLGLAGGSTDTQYF. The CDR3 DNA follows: TGCGCCAGCAGCTTGGGGCTAGCGGGGGGCTCCACAGATACGCAGTATTTT.

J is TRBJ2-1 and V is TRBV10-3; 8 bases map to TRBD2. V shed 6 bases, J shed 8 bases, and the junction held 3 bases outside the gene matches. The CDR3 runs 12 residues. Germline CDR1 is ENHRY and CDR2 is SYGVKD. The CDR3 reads CAIRSSGDEQFF. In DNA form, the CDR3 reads TGTGCCATCAGGAGTAGCGGGGATGAGCAGTTCTTC.

CDR3 nucleotides: TGTGCCAGCTCAATGACAGGTACAAACACTGAAGCTTTCTTT. It codes for CASSMTGTNTEAFF. V is TRBV18 and J is TRBJ1-1, with D tentatively TRBD1 (6 bases). V was cut by 5 bases and J by 2 bases, with 12 bases left in between. Germline V gives CDR1 KGHSH, CDR2 LQKENI. The CDR3 runs 14 residues.

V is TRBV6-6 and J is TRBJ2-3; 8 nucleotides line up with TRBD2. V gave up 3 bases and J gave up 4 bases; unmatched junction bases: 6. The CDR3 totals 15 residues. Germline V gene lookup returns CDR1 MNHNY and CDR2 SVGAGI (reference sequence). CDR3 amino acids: CASSYREGGADTQYF. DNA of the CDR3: TGTGCCAGCAGTTATCGGGAGGGGGGCGCAGATACGCAGTATTTT.

CDR3 region: CASSPSGRGNTGELFF. DNA for the CDR3: TGTGCCAGCTCACCCTCAGGTCGGGGGAACACCGGGGAGCTGTTTTTT. The chain couples TRBV18 to TRBJ2-2, with a weak D call TRBD2 (5 bases). The germline CDR1 and CDR2 sequences are KGHSH and LQKENI. This CDR3 has 16 residues. V dropped 3 bases and J dropped 1 base, with 12 bases sitting between them.

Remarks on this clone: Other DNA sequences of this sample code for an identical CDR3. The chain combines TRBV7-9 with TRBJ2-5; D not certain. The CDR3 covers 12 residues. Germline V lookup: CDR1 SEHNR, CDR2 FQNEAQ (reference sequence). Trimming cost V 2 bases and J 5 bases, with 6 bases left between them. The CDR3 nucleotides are TGTGCCAGCAGCTTACCCCAGGAGACCCAGTACTTC. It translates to CASSLPQETQYF.

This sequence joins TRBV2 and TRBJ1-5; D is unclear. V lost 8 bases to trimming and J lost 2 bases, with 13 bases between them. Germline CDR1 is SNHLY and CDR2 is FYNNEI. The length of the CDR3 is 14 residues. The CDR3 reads CASAFLGGNQPQHF. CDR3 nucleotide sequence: TGTGCCAGCGCTTTTCTTGGGGGCAATCAGCCCCAGCATTTT.

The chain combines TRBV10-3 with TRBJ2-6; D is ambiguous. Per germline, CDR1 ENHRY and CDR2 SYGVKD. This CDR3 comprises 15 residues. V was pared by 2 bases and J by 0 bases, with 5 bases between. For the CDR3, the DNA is TGTGCCATCAGTGAGAGGGACTCTGGGGCCAACGTCCTGACTTTC. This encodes CAISERDSGANVLTF.

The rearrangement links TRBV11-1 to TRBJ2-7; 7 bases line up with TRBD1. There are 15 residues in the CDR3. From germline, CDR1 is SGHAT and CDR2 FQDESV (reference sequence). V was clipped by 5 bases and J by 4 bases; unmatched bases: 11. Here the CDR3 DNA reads TGTGCCAGCAGCACAGGGGATATTCGTTTTTACGAGCAGTACTTC. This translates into CASSTGDIRFYEQYF. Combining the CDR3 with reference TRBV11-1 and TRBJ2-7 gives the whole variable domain EAEVAQSPRYKITEKSQAVAFWCDPISGHATLYWYRQILGQGPELLVQFQDESVVDDSQLPKDRFSAERLKGVDSTLKIQPAELGDSAMYLCASSTGDIRFYEQYFGPGTRLTVT.

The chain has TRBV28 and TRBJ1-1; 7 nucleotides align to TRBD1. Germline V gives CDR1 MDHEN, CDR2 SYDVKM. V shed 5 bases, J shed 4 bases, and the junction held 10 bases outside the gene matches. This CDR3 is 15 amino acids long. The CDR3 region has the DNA TGTGCCAGCAGTCCACAAATAAACAGGGGCACTGAAGCTTTCTTT. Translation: CASSPQINRGTEAFF.

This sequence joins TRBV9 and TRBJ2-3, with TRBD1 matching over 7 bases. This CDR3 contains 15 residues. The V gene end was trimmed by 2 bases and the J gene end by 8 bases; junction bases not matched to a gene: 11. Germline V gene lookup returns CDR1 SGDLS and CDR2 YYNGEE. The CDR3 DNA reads TGTGCCAGCAGCGTCGACCGGGACAGTGGGGGTACGCAGTATTTT. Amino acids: CASSVDRDSGGTQYF.

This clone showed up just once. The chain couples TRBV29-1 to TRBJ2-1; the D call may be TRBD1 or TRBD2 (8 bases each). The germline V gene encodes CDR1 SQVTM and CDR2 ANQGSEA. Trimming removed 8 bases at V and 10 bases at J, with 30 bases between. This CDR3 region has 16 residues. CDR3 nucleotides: TGCAGCACAGGGGGAGGGAAAACGGGAGGGTTAACCGAGCAGTTCTTC. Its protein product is CSTGGGKTGGLTEQFF.

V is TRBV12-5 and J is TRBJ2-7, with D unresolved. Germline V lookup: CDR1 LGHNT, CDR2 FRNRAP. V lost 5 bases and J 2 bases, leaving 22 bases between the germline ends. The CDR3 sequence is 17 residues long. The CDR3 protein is CASGPSPLAPITYEQYF. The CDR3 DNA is TGTGCTAGTGGTCCCTCCCCCCTGGCCCCCATCACCTACGAGCAGTACTTC.

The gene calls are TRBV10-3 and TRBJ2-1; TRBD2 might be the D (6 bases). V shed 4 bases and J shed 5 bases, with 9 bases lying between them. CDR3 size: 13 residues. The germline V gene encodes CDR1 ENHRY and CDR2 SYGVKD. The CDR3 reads CAISGTNNNEQFF. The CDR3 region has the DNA TGTGCCATCAGTGGGACTAACAACAATGAGCAGTTCTTC.

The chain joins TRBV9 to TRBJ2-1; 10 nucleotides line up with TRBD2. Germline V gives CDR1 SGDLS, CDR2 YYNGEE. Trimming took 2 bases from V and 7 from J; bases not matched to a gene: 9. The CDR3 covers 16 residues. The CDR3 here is CASSVGASGSGNEQFF. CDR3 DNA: TGTGCCAGCAGCGTGGGGGCTAGCGGGAGTGGGAATGAGCAGTTCTTC. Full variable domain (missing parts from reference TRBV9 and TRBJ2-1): DSGVTQTPKHLITATGQRVTLRCSPRSGDLSVYWYQQSLDQGLQFLIQYYNGEERAKGNILERFSAQQFPDLHSELNLSSLELGDSALYFCASSVGASGSGNEQFFGPGTRLTVL.

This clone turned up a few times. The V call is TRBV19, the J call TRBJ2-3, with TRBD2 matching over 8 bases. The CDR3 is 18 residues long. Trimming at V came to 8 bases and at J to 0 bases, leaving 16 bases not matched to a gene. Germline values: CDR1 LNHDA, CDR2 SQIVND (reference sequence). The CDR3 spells CASSRGLAGTPSTDTQYF. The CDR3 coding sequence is TGTGCCAGTTCCCGCGGGTTAGCGGGGACCCCTAGCACAGATACGCAGTATTTT. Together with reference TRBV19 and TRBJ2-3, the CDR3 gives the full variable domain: DGGITQSPKYLFRKEGQNVTLSCEQNLNHDAMYWYRQDPGQGLRLIYYSQIVNDFQKGDIAEGYSVSREKKESFPLTVTSAQKNPTAFYLCASSRGLAGTPSTDTQYFGPGTRLTVL.